A single sample gave rise to the 11 T cell receptor beta chains below, sequenced in a study of CD8 T cells in ankylosing spondylitis. Their recognized antigens are unknown. TCRdb re-called the 5' RACE reads with MiXCR, one entry per CDR3 protein. Among fewer than 650,000 distinct CDR3 sequences listed, 9.5% to 15% were seen once. Study results and caveats: Several highly homologous variants made up a TCR beta motif that seemed to typify ankylosing spondylitis blood.

The sample consisted of blood, either unsorted or a sorted T cell fraction (not recorded which). The receptors here all came from a male donor with ankylosing spondylitis.

This clonotype came up a few times. The chain combines TRBV20-1 with TRBJ1-2; TRBD1 agrees at 11 bases. The germline CDR1 and CDR2 sequences are DFQATT and SNEGSKA (reference sequence). The CDR3 length is 14 residues. V shed 6 bases, J shed 4 bases, and the junction held 7 bases outside the gene matches. The CDR3 DNA reads as TGCAGTGCGCCGGGACAGGGGGTTGGCTATGGCTACACCTTC. Translation gives CSAPGQGVGYGYTF.

This clonotype was picked up many times. This sequence joins TRBV7-2 and TRBJ2-2; D remains ambiguous. Per the germline V gene, CDR1 is SGHTA and CDR2 is FQGNSA. This CDR3 comprises 13 residues. Trimming stripped 5 bases from V and 5 bases from J, with 9 bases between. Here the CDR3 reads CASSAFETGELFF. The DNA of the CDR3 is TGTGCCAGCAGCGCATTCGAGACCGGGGAGCTGTTTTTT.

This clonotype was seen repeatedly, ten times or more. J is TRBJ2-1 and V is TRBV25-1; tentatively, D is TRBD2 (5 bases). CDR3 length: 14 amino acids. With 3 bases removed from V and 7 bases from J, the gap between germline ends came to 13 bases. Germline lookup yields CDR1 MGHDK and CDR2 SYGVNS. The CDR3 spells CASSDAGSTNEQFF. DNA for the CDR3: TGTGCCAGCAGTGATGCGGGTAGTACGAATGAGCAGTTCTTC.

The chain recombines TRBV24-1 with TRBJ2-3; 11 bases line up with TRBD2. Trimming took 7 bases from V and 3 from J; bases not matched to a gene: 5. Germline V gene data show CDR1 as KGHDR and CDR2 as SFDVKD. CDR3 size: 15 residues. The CDR3 sequence: CATRDLAGGTDTQYF. As DNA, the CDR3 is TGTGCCACCAGAGATCTAGCGGGAGGAACAGATACGCAGTATTTT.

The chain recombines TRBV29-1 with TRBJ2-5, with D unresolved. Germline loops: CDR1 SQVTM, CDR2 ANQGSEA. V lost 0 bases to trimming and J lost 5 bases, with 13 bases between them. The CDR3 spans 14 residues. The CDR3: CSVEDEDRRETQYF. The CDR3 DNA follows: TGCAGCGTTGAAGATGAGGACCGCCGGGAGACCCAGTACTTC.

The sample holds a few counts of this clonotype. The CDR3 loop is CASSQGDWWEKNIQYF. The CDR3 nucleotides read TGTGCCAGCAGCCAGGGGGACTGGTGGGAGAAAAACATTCAGTACTTC. This rearrangement joins TRBV6-1 to TRBJ2-4; the D gene is possibly TRBD1 (7 bases). Trimming removed 6 bases at V and 4 bases at J, with 19 bases between. In germline, CDR1 is MNHNS, CDR2 SASEGT. The CDR3 is 16 amino acids.

Here the CDR3 DNA reads TGTGCCAGCAGCCCCGGGGGGCAGGGGAATGAAAAACTGTTTTTT. It yields the protein CASSPGGQGNEKLFF. The V and J genes are TRBV7-8 and TRBJ1-4, with D perhaps TRBD1 (6 bases). Deletions cut 5 bases from V and 5 bases from J, with 15 bases between. CDR1 and CDR2 from the germline V gene are SGHVS and FQNEAQ. The CDR3 is made up of 15 amino acids.

This clonotype was seen repeatedly, ten times or more. The CDR3 protein is CASSHDRAEAFF. The CDR3 DNA reads TGTGCCAGCAGCCACGACAGGGCTGAAGCTTTCTTT. The J gene is TRBJ1-1, the V gene TRBV3-1; 7 bases fit TRBD1. CDR1 LGHDT and CDR2 YNNKEL come from the germline V gene (reference sequence). Trimming at V came to 3 bases and at J to 6 bases, leaving 1 base not matched to a gene. This CDR3 region has 12 residues.

This clonotype appeared a few times. The chain uses TRBV12-3 or TRBV12-4 and TRBJ2-2; the D gene could be TRBD1 or TRBD2 (5 bases each). Trimming shortened V by 6 bases and J by 6 bases, and 11 bases separated the two germline ends. The CDR3 is 13 amino acids. CDR3 in amino acids: CASRPGGSGELFF. CDR3 nucleotides: TGTGCCAGCAGGCCTGGGGGTTCCGGGGAGCTGTTTTTT.

V gene TRBV29-1 combines with J gene TRBJ1-2, with D uncertain. Germline lookup yields CDR1 SQVTM and CDR2 ANQGSEA. V was clipped by 3 bases and J by 2 bases, with 10 bases between them. The length of the CDR3 is 13 residues. In DNA form, the CDR3 reads TGCAGCGTTGACGCGACGGCGAACTATGGCTACACCTTC. Its translation: CSVDATANYGYTF.

The rearrangement uses TRBV7-9 and TRBJ1-2, with unresolved D. With 5 bases removed from V and 2 bases from J, the gap between germline ends came to 6 bases. Germline CDR1 is SEHNR and CDR2 is FQNEAQ (reference sequence). This CDR3 has 12 residues. CDR3: CASSATNYGYTF. In DNA form, the CDR3 reads TGTGCCAGCAGCGCCACCAACTATGGCTACACCTTC.